A selection of T cell receptor beta chains follows, all from one sample in a study of breast tumors, draining lymph nodes, adjacent tissues. MiXCR, applied by TCRdb to the multiplex PCR reads, yields one record per CDR3 protein. Here the sample spans approximately 200,000 distinct CDR3 sequences, about 32% being singletons. The sequencing input was axillary lymph node tissue. The receptors were sampled from a female donor with breast cancer. Some clones in this sample may be carry-over from other donors' samples. The CDR3 runs from the conserved cysteine through the conserved F or W. The D gene is left open where the match is weak. Clone size is shown for a subset of rows, as once, few, many or a class of expanded clone.

>TRBJ1-2|many|NA|TRBV20-1
CSASSPGKGGYTF
TGCAGTGCTAGCAGTCCGGGGAAGGGAGGCTACACCTTC
>TRBJ2-2|many|TRBD2|TRBV7-2
CASSPAGLVAGELFF
TGTGCCAGCAGCCCGGCGGGACTAGTGGCCGGGGAGCTGTTTTTT
>TRBJ1-2|NA|NA|TRBV29-1
CSVEVSPGYGYTF
TGCAGCGTTGAAGTATCGCCAGGGTATGGCTACACCTTC
>TRBJ1-5|NA|NA|TRBV28
CASSPSGRSNQPQHF
TGTGCCAGCAGTCCTTCAGGCAGAAGCAATCAGCCCCAGCATTTT
>TRBJ2-1|many|TRBD2|TRBV19
CASSNHTGLAYNEQFF
TGTGCCAGTAGTAATCATACGGGACTAGCGTACAATGAGCAGTTCTTC
>TRBJ2-7|NA|TRBD2|TRBV28
CASSLFSGQLGGEQYF
TGTGCCAGCAGTTTATTTAGTGGGCAGCTCGGGGGGGAGCAGTACTTC
>TRBJ2-7|many|NA|TRBV19
CASSIGPGYEQYF
TGTGCCAGTAGCATTGGACCGGGCTACGAGCAGTACTTC
>TRBJ2-1|many|NA|TRBV19
CASSISGTGSSYNEQFF
TGTGCCAGTAGTATATCCGGTACAGGGAGCTCCTACAATGAGCAGTTCTTC
>TRBJ1-1|NA|NA|TRBV7-9
CASSPGGLGTEAFF
TGTGCCAGCAGCCCCGGGGGGCTAGGCACTGAAGCTTTCTTT
>TRBJ1-2|many|NA|TRBV6-6
CASSLKSPARGYTF
TGTGCCAGCAGTTTGAAGTCCCCGGCGAGGGGCTACACCTTC
>TRBJ2-1|many|TRBD2|TRBV5-1
CASSPSPSGNSNEQFF
TGCGCCAGCTCTCCCTCCCCTAGCGGAAACTCGAATGAGCAGTTCTTC
>TRBJ1-5|many|NA|TRBV3-1
CASSPGVGNSLNQPQHF
TGTGCCAGCAGCCCGGGGGTAGGTAACAGCCTCAATCAGCCCCAGCATTTT
>TRBJ1-1|few|NA|TRBV14
CASSQGWGEGGMNTEAFF
TGTGCCAGCAGCCAAGGCTGGGGTGAGGGGGGTATGAACACTGAAGCTTTCTTT
>TRBJ1-3|many|NA|TRBV3-1
CASSPTGDGNTIYF
TGTGCCAGCAGCCCTACGGGGGACGGAAACACCATATATTTT
>TRBJ2-7|NA|NA|TRBV12-3/TRBV12-4
CASSLRPPSYEQYF
TGTGCCAGCAGTTTAAGGCCTCCCTCCTACGAGCAGTACTTC
>TRBJ1-4|many|NA|TRBV7-8
CASREGAATNEKLFF
TGTGCCAGCAGGGAGGGCGCCGCAACTAATGAAAAACTGTTTTTT
>TRBJ2-3|many|NA|TRBV7-2
CASSLARGWDTDTQYF
TGTGCCAGCAGCTTAGCACGAGGGTGGGACACAGATACGCAGTATTTT
>TRBJ2-5|NA|TRBD1|TRBV3-1
CASSLGQGATAQYF
TGTGCCAGCAGCCTCGGACAGGGGGCGACGGCCCAGTACTTC
>TRBJ2-7|many|NA|TRBV15
CATSRGTLASHEQYF
TGTGCCACCAGCAGAGGCACCCTAGCGAGCCACGAGCAGTACTTC
>TRBJ1-6|NA|TRBD1|TRBV7-2
CASSFGQVNSPLHF
TGTGCCAGCAGCTTCGGACAGGTTAATTCACCCCTCCACTTT
>TRBJ2-1|NA|TRBD2|TRBV6-6
CASSHLAGGTDEQFF
TGTGCCAGCAGTCACTTAGCGGGGGGGACCGATGAGCAGTTCTTC
>TRBJ2-3|NA|TRBD2|TRBV20-1
CSAIGLAGGGDTQYF
TGCAGTGCCATTGGACTAGCGGGAGGGGGGGATACGCAGTATTTT
>TRBJ1-2|many|TRBD1|TRBV20-1
CSARTGVGDGYTF
TGCAGTGCACGAACAGGGGTCGGCGATGGCTACACCTTC
>TRBJ2-7|NA|NA|TRBV6-2/TRBV6-3
CASSQTGVSYEQYF
TGTGCCAGCAGTCAGACAGGCGTCTCCTACGAGCAGTACTTC
>TRBJ1-4|NA|NA|TRBV5-1
CASSLSAFSEKLFF
TGCGCCAGCAGCTTGAGCGCATTTAGTGAAAAACTGTTTTTT
>TRBJ1-5|many|NA|TRBV7-8
CASSQTGTSFGQPQHF
TGTGCCAGCAGCCAGACCGGGACATCTTTCGGCCAGCCCCAGCATTTT
>TRBJ1-6|NA|TRBD1|TRBV6-6
CASSNRGTYNSPLHF
TGTGCCAGCAGTAACAGGGGTACCTATAATTCACCCCTCCACTTT
>TRBJ1-6|NA|NA|TRBV7-2
CASSLDRLNSPLHF
TGTGCCAGCAGCTTAGACAGGCTTAATTCACCCCTCCACTTT
>TRBJ2-1|many|TRBD2|TRBV4-2
CASSQDRGSGGAYNEQFF
TGTGCCAGCAGCCAAGATCGGGGAAGCGGGGGGGCCTACAATGAGCAGTTCTTC
>TRBJ2-4|many|NA|TRBV10-3
CAISVDGSNIQYF
TGTGCCATCAGTGTGGACGGGAGTAACATTCAGTACTTC
>TRBJ2-5|many|NA|TRBV18
CASSPSGQETQYF
TGTGCCAGCTCACCTTCCGGCCAAGAGACCCAGTACTTC
>TRBJ2-5|NA|NA|TRBV10-3
CASSTPGDGRGGTQYF
TGTGCCAGCAGCACCCCGGGAGACGGGAGAGGGGGGACCCAGTACTTC
>TRBJ2-5|NA|NA|TRBV2
CASRDSGQIGETQYF
TGTGCCAGCAGGGACTCGGGACAAATTGGAGAGACCCAGTACTTC
>TRBJ2-7|many|NA|TRBV5-1
CASSFASDREQYF
TGCGCCAGCAGCTTCGCTAGCGATCGAGAGCAGTACTTC
>TRBJ2-2|NA|NA|TRBV19
CASSAGELFF
TGTGCCAGTAGTGCCGGGGAGCTGTTTTTT
>TRBJ2-5|many|NA|TRBV7-9
CASSFSRIGQETQYF
TGTGCCAGCAGCTTCTCAAGGATAGGGCAAGAGACCCAGTACTTC
>TRBJ1-3|NA|TRBD1|TRBV5-8
CASSAVGTGNTIYF
TGTGCCAGCAGCGCTGTTGGGACAGGGAACACCATATATTTT
>TRBJ2-1|many|TRBD2|TRBV7-2
CASSLSLTSGRGNEQFF
TGTGCCAGCAGCTTAAGCCTGACTAGCGGGAGGGGGAATGAGCAGTTCTTC
>TRBJ1-2|NA|NA|TRBV20-1
CSARGGGRGYTF
TGCAGTGCTAGGGGCGGGGGCCGTGGCTACACCTTC
>TRBJ2-1|many|NA|TRBV11-3
CASSNPGTTYNEQFF
TGTGCCAGCAGCAATCCGGGAACTACCTACAATGAGCAGTTCTTC
>TRBJ2-7|many|TRBD1|TRBV7-9
CASSPPAGQGREQYF
TGTGCCAGCAGCCCCCCGGCCGGACAGGGTCGCGAGCAGTACTTC
>TRBJ2-7|many|TRBD1|TRBV7-9
CASSPDRGPREQYF
TGTGCCAGCAGCCCGGACAGGGGGCCAAGGGAGCAGTACTTC
>TRBJ2-1|many|NA|TRBV7-2
CASSLVLAYNEQFF
TGTGCCAGCAGCTTAGTACTGGCGTACAATGAGCAGTTCTTC
>TRBJ2-2|NA|TRBD1|TRBV29-1
CSVVYASSPDRGAGELFF
TGCAGCGTTGTTTATGCCAGCTCACCGGACAGGGGAGCCGGGGAGCTGTTTTTT